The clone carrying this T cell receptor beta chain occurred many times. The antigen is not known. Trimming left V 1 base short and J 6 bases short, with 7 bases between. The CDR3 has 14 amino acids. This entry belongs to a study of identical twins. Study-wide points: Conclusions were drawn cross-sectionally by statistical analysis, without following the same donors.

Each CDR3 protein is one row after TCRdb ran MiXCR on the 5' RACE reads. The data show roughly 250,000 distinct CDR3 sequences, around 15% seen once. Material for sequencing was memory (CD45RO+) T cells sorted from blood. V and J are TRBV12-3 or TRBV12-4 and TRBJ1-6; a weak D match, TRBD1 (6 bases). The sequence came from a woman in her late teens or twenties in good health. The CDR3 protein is CASSLGQVNSPLHF. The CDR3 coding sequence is TGTGCCAGCAGTTTAGGACAGGTTAATTCACCCCTCCACTTT.